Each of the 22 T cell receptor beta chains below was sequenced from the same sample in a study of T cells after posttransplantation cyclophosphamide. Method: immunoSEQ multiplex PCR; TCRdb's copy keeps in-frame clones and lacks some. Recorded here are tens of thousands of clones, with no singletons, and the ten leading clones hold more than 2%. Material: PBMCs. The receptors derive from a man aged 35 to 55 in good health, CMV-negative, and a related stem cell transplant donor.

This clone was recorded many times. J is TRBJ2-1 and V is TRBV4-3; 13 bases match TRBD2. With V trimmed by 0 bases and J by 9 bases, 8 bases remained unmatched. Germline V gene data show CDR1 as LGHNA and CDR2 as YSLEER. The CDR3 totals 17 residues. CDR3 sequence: CASSQDALAGGLGEQFF. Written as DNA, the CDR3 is TGCGCCAGCAGCCAAGATGCACTAGCGGGAGGGCTTGGTGAGCAGTTCTTC.

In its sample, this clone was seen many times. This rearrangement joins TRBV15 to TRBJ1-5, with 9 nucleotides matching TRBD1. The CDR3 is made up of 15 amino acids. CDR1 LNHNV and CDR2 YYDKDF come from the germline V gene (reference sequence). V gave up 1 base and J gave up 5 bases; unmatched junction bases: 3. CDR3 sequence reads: CATSRGGDRDQPQHF. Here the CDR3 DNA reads TGTGCCACCAGCAGAGGGGGGGACAGGGATCAGCCCCAGCATTTT.

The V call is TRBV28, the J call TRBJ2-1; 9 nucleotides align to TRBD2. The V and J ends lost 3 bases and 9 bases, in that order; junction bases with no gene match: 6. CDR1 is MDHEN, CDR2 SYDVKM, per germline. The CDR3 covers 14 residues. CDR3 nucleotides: TGTGCCAGCAGTTTGATAGCGGGAGAGGCTGAGCAGTTCTTC. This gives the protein CASSLIAGEAEQFF.

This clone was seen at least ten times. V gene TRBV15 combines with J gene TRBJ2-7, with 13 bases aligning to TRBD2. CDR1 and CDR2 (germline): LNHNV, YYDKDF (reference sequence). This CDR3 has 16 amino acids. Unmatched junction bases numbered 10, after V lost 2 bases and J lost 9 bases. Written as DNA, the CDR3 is TGTGCCACCAGCAGAAAGGGACTAGCGGGGCACCGCGGGCAGTACGTC. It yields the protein CATSRKGLAGHRGQYV.

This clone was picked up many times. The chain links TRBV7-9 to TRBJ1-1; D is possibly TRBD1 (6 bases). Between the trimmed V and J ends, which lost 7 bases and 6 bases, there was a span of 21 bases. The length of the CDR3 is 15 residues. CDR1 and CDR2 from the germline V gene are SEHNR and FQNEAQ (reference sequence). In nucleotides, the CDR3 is TGTGCCAGCATCAACAATCCGAGGACAGAGTCTGAAGCTTTCTTT. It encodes CASINNPRTESEAFF.

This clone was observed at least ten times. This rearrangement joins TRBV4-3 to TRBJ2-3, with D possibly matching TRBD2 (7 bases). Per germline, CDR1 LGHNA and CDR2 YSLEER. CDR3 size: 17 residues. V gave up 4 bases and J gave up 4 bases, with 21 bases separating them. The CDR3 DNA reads TGCGCCAGCAGCCCGGCCGAGGGGGGGAGCTTCGCAGATACGCAGTATTTT. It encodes CASSPAEGGSFADTQYF.

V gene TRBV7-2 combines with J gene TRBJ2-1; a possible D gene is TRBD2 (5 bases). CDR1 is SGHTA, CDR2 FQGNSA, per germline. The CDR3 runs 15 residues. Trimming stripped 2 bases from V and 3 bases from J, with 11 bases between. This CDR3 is CASSLSSTGYNEQFF. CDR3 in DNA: TGTGCCAGCAGCTTATCTAGCACCGGCTACAATGAGCAGTTCTTC.

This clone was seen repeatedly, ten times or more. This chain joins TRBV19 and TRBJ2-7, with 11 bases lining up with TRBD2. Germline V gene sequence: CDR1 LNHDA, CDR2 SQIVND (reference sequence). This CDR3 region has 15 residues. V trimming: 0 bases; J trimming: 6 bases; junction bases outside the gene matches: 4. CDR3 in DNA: TGTGCCAGTAGTATAGACACTAGCGGGAGTAGCGAGCAGTACGTC. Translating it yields CASSIDTSGSSEQYV.

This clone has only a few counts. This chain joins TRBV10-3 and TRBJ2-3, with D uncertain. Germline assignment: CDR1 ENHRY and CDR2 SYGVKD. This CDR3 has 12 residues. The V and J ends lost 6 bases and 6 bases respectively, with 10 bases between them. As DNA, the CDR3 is TGTGCCATCAGCATTCTCGGGGATACGCAGTATTTT. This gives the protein CAISILGDTQYF.

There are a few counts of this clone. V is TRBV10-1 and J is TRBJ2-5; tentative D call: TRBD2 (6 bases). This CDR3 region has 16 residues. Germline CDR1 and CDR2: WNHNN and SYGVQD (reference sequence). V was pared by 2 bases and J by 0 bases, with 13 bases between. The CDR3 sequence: CASSEIFRGYQETQYF. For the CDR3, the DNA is TGCGCCAGCAGTGAGATATTTCGGGGGTACCAAGAGACCCAGTACTTC.

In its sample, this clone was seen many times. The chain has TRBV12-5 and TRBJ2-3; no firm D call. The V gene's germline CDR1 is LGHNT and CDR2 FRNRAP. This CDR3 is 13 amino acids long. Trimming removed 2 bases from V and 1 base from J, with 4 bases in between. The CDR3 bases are TGTGCTAGTGGTTTGTCCGGCACAGATACGCAGTATTTT. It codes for CASGLSGTDTQYF.

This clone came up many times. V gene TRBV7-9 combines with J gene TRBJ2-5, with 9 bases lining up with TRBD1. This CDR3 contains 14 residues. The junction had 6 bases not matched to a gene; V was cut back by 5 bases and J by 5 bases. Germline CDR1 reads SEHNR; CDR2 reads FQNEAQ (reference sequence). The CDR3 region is CASSVSGTGETQYF. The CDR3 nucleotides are TGTGCCAGCAGCGTTTCCGGGACAGGGGAGACCCAGTACTTC.

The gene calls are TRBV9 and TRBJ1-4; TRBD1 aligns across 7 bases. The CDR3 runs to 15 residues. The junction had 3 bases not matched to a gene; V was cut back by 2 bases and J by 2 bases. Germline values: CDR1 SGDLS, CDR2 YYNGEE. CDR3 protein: CASSVQDRTNEKLFF. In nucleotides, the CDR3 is TGTGCCAGCAGCGTGCAGGACAGGACTAATGAAAAACTGTTTTTT.

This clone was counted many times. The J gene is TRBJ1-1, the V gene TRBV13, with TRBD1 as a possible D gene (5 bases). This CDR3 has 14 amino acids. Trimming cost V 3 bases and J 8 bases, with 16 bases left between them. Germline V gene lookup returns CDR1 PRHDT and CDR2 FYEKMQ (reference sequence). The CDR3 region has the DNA TGTGCCAGCAGCTTTGCAGGGCCCGGGAGGGAAGCTTTCTTT. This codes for CASSFAGPGREAFF.

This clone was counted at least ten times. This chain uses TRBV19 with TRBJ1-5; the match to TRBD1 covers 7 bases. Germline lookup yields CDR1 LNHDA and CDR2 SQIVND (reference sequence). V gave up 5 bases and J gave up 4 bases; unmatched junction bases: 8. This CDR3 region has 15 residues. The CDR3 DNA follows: TGTGCCAGTAGTCCGAATTGGACAGGTAATCAGCCCCAGCATTTT. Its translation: CASSPNWTGNQPQHF.

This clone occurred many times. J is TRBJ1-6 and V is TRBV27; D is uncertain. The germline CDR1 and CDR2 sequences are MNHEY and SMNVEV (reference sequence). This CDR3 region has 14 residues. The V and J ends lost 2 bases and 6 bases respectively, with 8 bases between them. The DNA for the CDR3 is TGTGCCAGCAGTTTACGGCAGGCTAATTCACCCCTCCACTTT. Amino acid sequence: CASSLRQANSPLHF.

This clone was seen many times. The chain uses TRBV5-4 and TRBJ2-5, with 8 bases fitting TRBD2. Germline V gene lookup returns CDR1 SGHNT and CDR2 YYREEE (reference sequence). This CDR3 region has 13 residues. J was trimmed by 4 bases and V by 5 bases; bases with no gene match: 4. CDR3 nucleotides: TGTGCCAGCAGTTTTAGCGGGGTAGAGACCCAGTACTTC. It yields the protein CASSFSGVETQYF.

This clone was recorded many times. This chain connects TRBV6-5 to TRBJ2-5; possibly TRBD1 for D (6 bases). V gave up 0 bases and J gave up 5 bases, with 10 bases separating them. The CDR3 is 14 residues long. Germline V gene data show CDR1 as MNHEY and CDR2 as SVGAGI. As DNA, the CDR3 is TGTGCCAGCAGTTACTCGACAGGATCGGAGACCCAGTACTTC. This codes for CASSYSTGSETQYF.

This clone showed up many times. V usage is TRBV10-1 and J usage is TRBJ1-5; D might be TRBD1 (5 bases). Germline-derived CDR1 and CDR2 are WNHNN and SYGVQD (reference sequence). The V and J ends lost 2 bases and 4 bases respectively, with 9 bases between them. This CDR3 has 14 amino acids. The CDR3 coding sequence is TGCGCCAGCAGTGAGGGGGCAGTGAATCAGCCCCAGCATTTT. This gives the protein CASSEGAVNQPQHF.

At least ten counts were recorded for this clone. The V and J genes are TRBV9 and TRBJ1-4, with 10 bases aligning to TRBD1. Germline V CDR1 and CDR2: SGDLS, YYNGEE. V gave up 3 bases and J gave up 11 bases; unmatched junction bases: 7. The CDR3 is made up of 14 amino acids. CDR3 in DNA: TGTGCCAGCAGCGAGCGACAGGGGGCAGGGAAACTGTTTTTT. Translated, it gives CASSERQGAGKLFF. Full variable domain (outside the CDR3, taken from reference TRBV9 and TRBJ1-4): DSGVTQTPKHLITATGQRVTLRCSPRSGDLSVYWYQQSLDQGLQFLIQYYNGEERAKGNILERFSAQQFPDLHSELNLSSLELGDSALYFCASSERQGAGKLFFGSGTQLSVL.

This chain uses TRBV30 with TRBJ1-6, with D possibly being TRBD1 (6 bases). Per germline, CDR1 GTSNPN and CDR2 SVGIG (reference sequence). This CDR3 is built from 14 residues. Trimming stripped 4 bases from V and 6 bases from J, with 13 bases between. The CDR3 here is CAWTPLGGNSPLHF. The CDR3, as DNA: TGTGCCTGGACCCCCCTAGGGGGTAATTCACCCCTCCACTTT. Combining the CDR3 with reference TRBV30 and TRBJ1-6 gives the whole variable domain SQTIHQWPATLVQPVGSPLSLECTVEGTSNPNLYWYRQAAGRGLQLLFYSVGIGQISSEVPQNLSASRPQDRQFILSSKKLLLSDSGFYLCAWTPLGGNSPLHFGNGTRLTVT.

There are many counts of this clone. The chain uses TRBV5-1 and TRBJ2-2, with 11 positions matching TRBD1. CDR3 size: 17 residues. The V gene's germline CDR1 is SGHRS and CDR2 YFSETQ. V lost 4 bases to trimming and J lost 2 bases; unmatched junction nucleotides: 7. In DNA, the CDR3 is TGCGCCAGCAGCAAACCGGGACAGGGGGGAAACACCGGGGAGCTGTTTTTT. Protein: CASSKPGQGGNTGELFF.